The 23 T cell receptor beta chains below all came from one sample that was sequenced in a study of cytomegalovirus exposure and HLA in healthy donors. PCR primers comprised 60 Vbeta and 13 Jbeta primers. Produced via immunoSEQ multiplex PCR; TCRdb's table is partial and in-frame only. In the table there are under 200,000 clones, 65% to 85% of which are singletons. The material sequenced was PBMCs. The receptors derive from a man between 50 and 59 years old in good health and CMV-seronegative.

This clone was detected only once. The genes are TRBV27 and TRBJ1-5; D is undetermined. Germline assignment: CDR1 MNHEY and CDR2 SMNVEV (reference sequence). Trimming took 4 bases from V and 5 from J, leaving 12 bases between them. The CDR3 has 14 amino acids. Here the CDR3 reads CASSWGGMDQPQHF. In DNA, the CDR3 is TGTGCCAGCAGTTGGGGAGGGATGGATCAGCCCCAGCATTTT.

V usage is TRBV7-9 and J usage is TRBJ1-4; D is uncertain. The CDR3 loop spans 11 amino acids. Germline V CDR1 and CDR2: SEHNR, FQNEAQ (reference sequence). V dropped 1 base and J dropped 10 bases, with 4 bases sitting between them. CDR3 sequence: CASSLDGKLFF. The CDR3 nucleotides are TGTGCCAGCAGCTTAGACGGAAAACTGTTTTTT.

This sequence joins TRBV5-6 and TRBJ1-4; 7 nucleotides agree with TRBD1. Germline assignment: CDR1 SGHDT and CDR2 YYEEEE. The CDR3 loop spans 14 amino acids. Trimming took 4 bases from V and 6 from J; bases not matched to a gene: 6. Here the CDR3 reads CASSRTGADEKLFF. CDR3 sequence (DNA): TGTGCCAGCAGCCGAACAGGGGCGGATGAAAAACTGTTTTTT. The complete variable domain, with remaining parts taken from reference TRBV5-6 and TRBJ1-4, reads DAGVTQSPTHLIKTRGQQVTLRCSPKSGHDTVSWYQQALGQGPQFIFQYYEEEERQRGNFPDRFSGHQFPNYSSELNVNALLLGDSALYLCASSRTGADEKLFFGSGTQLSVL.

This clone appeared a few times. The rearrangement joins TRBV30 to TRBJ2-1; TRBD1 matches at 7 bases. V dropped 6 bases and J dropped 8; count of bases not matched to a gene: 7. The V gene's germline CDR1 is GTSNPN and CDR2 SVGIG (reference sequence). The CDR3 is 12 amino acids. The CDR3 DNA reads as TGTGCCTGTAACAGGGGATCTCATGAGCAGTTCTTC. Its translation: CACNRGSHEQFF.

The chain links TRBV6-6 to TRBJ1-1; TRBD1 is a possible D gene (5 bases). The CDR3 is made up of 13 amino acids. Trimming removed 6 bases from V and 11 bases from J, with 19 bases in between. Per the germline V gene, CDR1 is MNHNY and CDR2 is SVGAGI (reference sequence). The CDR3: CASSPVGGVEAFF. As DNA, the CDR3 is TGTGCCAGCAGCCCCGTGGGGGGGGTGGAGGCTTTCTTT.

The chain uses TRBV7-2 and TRBJ2-1; possibly TRBD2 for D (6 bases). The germline V gene has CDR1 SGHTA and CDR2 FQGNSA. Trimming shortened V by 6 bases and J by 4 bases, and 19 bases separated the two germline ends. CDR3 length equals 16 residues. The CDR3 DNA sequence: TGTGCCAGCAGGTCCTCATTTCCGGGACTGTACAATGAGCAGTTCTTC. Translating it yields CASRSSFPGLYNEQFF.

J is TRBJ2-7 and V is TRBV9; 8 bases map to TRBD1. With V trimmed by 0 bases and J by 2 bases, 1 base remained unmatched. From germline, CDR1 is SGDLS and CDR2 YYNGEE. The CDR3 is 14 amino acids. In DNA, the CDR3 is TGTGCCAGCAGCGTAGGGACAGGGACCTACGAGCAGTACTTC. It translates to CASSVGTGTYEQYF.

The genes are TRBV9 and TRBJ1-6; tentatively, D is TRBD1 (6 bases). CDR3 length: 15 amino acids. CDR1 and CDR2 from the germline V gene are SGDLS and YYNGEE. Trimming removed 4 bases from V and 10 bases from J, with 18 bases in between. The CDR3 nucleotides are TGTGCCAGCAGCCCCTCAGGGGAAAGAGGATCACCCCTCCACTTT. Its translation: CASSPSGERGSPLHF.

The V call is TRBV11-2, the J call TRBJ1-1; no clear D gene. V lost 1 base and J lost 1, with 4 bases in between. The CDR3 length is 13 residues. Looked up from germline, CDR1 is SGHAT and CDR2 is FQNNGV. DNA of the CDR3: TGTGCCAGCAGCTTAGTCGGGAACACTGAAGCTTTCTTT. It yields the protein CASSLVGNTEAFF.

The chain links TRBV5-1 to TRBJ2-7, with D perhaps matching TRBD2 (5 bases). This CDR3 spans 13 amino acids. The V gene's germline CDR1 is SGHRS and CDR2 YFSETQ. V shed 4 bases and J shed 4 bases, with 12 bases lying between them. The CDR3 nucleotides are TGCGCCAGCAGCGAGGGCAGAACGTACGAGCAGTACTTC. It specifies CASSEGRTYEQYF.

V and J are TRBV7-2 and TRBJ1-4; a possible D gene is TRBD1 (5 bases). In germline, CDR1 is SGHTA, CDR2 FQGNSA. Trimming pared 6 bases from V and 8 bases from J, leaving 13 bases between. The CDR3 is 13 residues long. For the CDR3, the DNA is TGTGCCAGCAGAGCAGGGTGGGGAGAAAAACTGTTTTTT. The encoded protein is CASRAGWGEKLFF. Combining the CDR3 with reference TRBV7-2 and TRBJ1-4 gives the whole variable domain GAGVSQSPSNKVTEKGKDVELRCDPISGHTALYWYRQSLGQGLEFLIYFQGNSAPDKSGLPSDRFSAERTGGSVSTLTIQRTQQEDSAVYLCASRAGWGEKLFFGSGTQLSVL.

This chain links TRBV29-1 with TRBJ2-2, with D tentatively TRBD1 (6 bases). The V end was cut by 7 bases, the J end by 2 bases, with 14 bases between. The germline V gene has CDR1 SQVTM and CDR2 ANQGSEA. This CDR3 spans 14 amino acids. CDR3 loop: CSATGTPNTGELFF. CDR3 nucleotide sequence: TGCAGCGCCACCGGGACACCAAACACCGGGGAGCTGTTTTTT.

V gene TRBV18 combines with J gene TRBJ1-1; D remains unclear. This CDR3 comprises 15 residues. V lost 6 bases to trimming and J lost 1 base, with 15 bases between them. The germline CDR1 and CDR2 sequences are KGHSH and LQKENI. As DNA, the CDR3 is TGTGCCAGCTCCCCGAATTATCAGGCGAACACTGAAGCTTTCTTT. This sequence encodes CASSPNYQANTEAFF.

This clone was observed a handful of times. The chain uses TRBV7-9 and TRBJ2-7, with TRBD1 matching over 7 bases. V shed 1 base, J shed 1 base, and the junction held 4 bases outside the gene matches. The CDR3 loop spans 15 amino acids. Germline-derived CDR1 and CDR2 are SEHNR and FQNEAQ (reference sequence). The CDR3 sequence is CASSLDWGQSYEQYF. The CDR3 bases are TGTGCCAGCAGCTTAGACTGGGGACAGTCCTACGAGCAGTACTTC.

Here the CDR3 reads CASSLAAGSEQYF. CDR3 DNA: TGTGCCAGCAGCTTAGCGGCGGGGAGCGAGCAGTACTTC. The V and J genes are TRBV7-9 and TRBJ2-7, with TRBD2 as a possible D gene (6 bases). The CDR3 sequence is 13 residues long. Germline lookup yields CDR1 SEHNR and CDR2 FQNEAQ (reference sequence). V was clipped by 0 bases and J by 6 bases, with 9 bases between them.

The chain carries TRBV7-9 and TRBJ1-1; D is perhaps TRBD1 (6 bases). CDR3 length: 16 residues. Trimming stripped 8 bases from V and 0 bases from J, with 19 bases between. In germline, CDR1 is SEHNR, CDR2 FQNEAQ (reference sequence). The CDR3 region is CASWNWGRFVNTEAFF. DNA for the CDR3: TGTGCCAGCTGGAACTGGGGGCGCTTCGTGAACACTGAAGCTTTCTTT. Together with reference TRBV7-9 and TRBJ1-1, the CDR3 gives the full variable domain: DTGVSQNPRHKITKRGQNVTFRCDPISEHNRLYWYRQTLGQGPEFLTYFQNEAQLEKSRLLSDRFSAERPKGSFSTLEIQRTEQGDSAMYLCASWNWGRFVNTEAFFGQGTRLTVV.

This chain joins TRBV7-3 and TRBJ2-1; D unclear. The length of the CDR3 is 15 residues. Germline values: CDR1 SGHTA, CDR2 FQGTGA. V lost 5 bases to trimming and J lost 2 bases, with 13 bases between them. The CDR3 sequence is CASSPEQKPYNEQFF. The CDR3, as DNA: TGTGCCAGCAGCCCAGAACAGAAGCCCTACAATGAGCAGTTCTTC.

The V gene is TRBV13, the J gene TRBJ2-3; 14 positions match TRBD2. This CDR3 region has 16 residues. Trimming at V came to 5 bases and at J to 6 bases, leaving 7 bases not matched to a gene. Germline CDR1 is PRHDT and CDR2 is FYEKMQ (reference sequence). Here the CDR3 DNA reads TGTGCCAGCAGCGCCGGACTAGCGGGGGGCATGGATACGCAGTATTTT. It is translated as CASSAGLAGGMDTQYF.

The rearrangement links TRBV7-2 to TRBJ1-5; TRBD1 agrees at 7 bases. The CDR3 contains 15 residues. The germline V gene encodes CDR1 SGHTA and CDR2 FQGNSA. V lost 5 bases to trimming and J lost 6 bases; unmatched junction nucleotides: 10. For the CDR3, the DNA is TGTGCCAGCAGCCCCTGGACAGGAAATAGTCAGCCCCAGCATTTT. The encoded protein is CASSPWTGNSQPQHF.

The V call is TRBV18, the J call TRBJ2-5; TRBD2 aligns across 8 bases. Germline V gene lookup returns CDR1 KGHSH and CDR2 LQKENI. J gave up 5 bases and V 1 base, and 6 bases lay outside the gene matches. The CDR3 extends over 15 amino acids. The CDR3 here is CASSPLGGAEETQYF. CDR3 sequence (DNA): TGTGCCAGCTCACCACTCGGGGGGGCGGAGGAGACCCAGTACTTC.

This chain uses TRBV7-9 with TRBJ2-7; no definite D call. V lost 6 bases to trimming and J lost 5 bases, with 14 bases between them. Germline V CDR1 and CDR2: SEHNR, FQNEAQ (reference sequence). This CDR3 contains 13 residues. The CDR3 DNA is TGTGCCAGCAGTGAGCGTACACGGGACGAGCAGTACTTC. The encoded protein is CASSERTRDEQYF.

Written as DNA, the CDR3 is TGTGCCAGCAGCTATTGGAACAGCCCTACCCAAGAGACCCAGTACTTC. Encoded protein: CASSYWNSPTQETQYF. V and J are TRBV5-8 and TRBJ2-5; no clear D. The germline V gene encodes CDR1 SGHTS and CDR2 YDEGEE. The ends were cut back, 3 bases at V and 1 base at J, with 16 bases in the middle. The CDR3 totals 16 residues.

V and J are TRBV4-3 and TRBJ2-1; D might be TRBD1 (7 bases). With 0 bases removed from V and 0 bases from J, the gap between germline ends came to 12 bases. The CDR3 has 17 amino acids. Germline lookup yields CDR1 LGHNA and CDR2 YSLEER. The CDR3 reads CASSQDRGESSYNEQFF. In DNA, the CDR3 is TGCGCCAGCAGCCAAGACAGGGGGGAGAGCTCCTACAATGAGCAGTTCTTC.